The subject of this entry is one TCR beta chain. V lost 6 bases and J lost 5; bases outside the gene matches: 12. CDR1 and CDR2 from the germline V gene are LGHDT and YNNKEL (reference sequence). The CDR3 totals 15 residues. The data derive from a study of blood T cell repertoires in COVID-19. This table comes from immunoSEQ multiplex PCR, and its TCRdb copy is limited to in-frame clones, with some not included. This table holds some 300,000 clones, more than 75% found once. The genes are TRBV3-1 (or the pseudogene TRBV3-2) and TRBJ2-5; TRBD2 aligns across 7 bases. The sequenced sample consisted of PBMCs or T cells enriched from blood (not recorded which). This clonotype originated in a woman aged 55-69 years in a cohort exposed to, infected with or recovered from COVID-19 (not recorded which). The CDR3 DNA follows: TGTGCCAGCAGTCAGGCTAAGCGGGGACCGGAGACCCAGTACTTC. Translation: CASSQAKRGPETQYF.